The text below deals with one T cell receptor beta chain. The data originate from a study of blood T cell repertoires in COVID-19. Overall study: The United States, Italy and Spain provided the acute and convalescent COVID-19 samples. In each case, the material was cDNA or gDNA derived from T cells, B-cell-depleted T cells, or PBMCs.

Profiled with immunoSEQ multiplex PCR; TCRdb holds only in-frame clones, not every one. The table has some 110,000 clones, around 86% seen once. CDR1 and CDR2 from the germline V gene are KGHSH and LQKENI. Trimming shortened V by 4 bases and J by 0 bases, and 16 bases separated the two germline ends. The CDR3 totals 17 residues. V is TRBV18 and J is TRBJ1-3; D is perhaps TRBD1 (5 bases). The sample was peripheral blood. The sequence came from a man aged 40-49 years with acute or convalescent COVID-19. CDR3 sequence (DNA): TGTGCCAGCTCACTCAAGGAGACAGCATACTCTGGAAACACCATATATTTT. Translating it yields CASSLKETAYSGNTIYF.